This T cell receptor beta chain is from a study of sequential checkpoint blockade in melanoma. At the level of the study: Each arm's sequence ended with maintenance nivolumab.

The CDR3 contains 16 residues. Germline loops: CDR1 SNHLY, CDR2 FYNNEI. Stated treatment: randomized to nivolumab then ipilimumab (arm A) or the reverse (arm B). Live CD3+CD8+ CD19− CD56− cells were sorted from PBMCs. Some clones are missing from TCRdb's copy, which holds only in-frame ones; the method was immunoSEQ multiplex PCR. The table has under 20,000 clones, roughly 66% seen once; the top ten hold 20%. This clone has just a few counts. A junction boundary mismatches the germline segment, possibly from a read error. The rearrangement links TRBV2 to TRBJ1-1; 7 bases align to TRBD1. The clonotype comes from a human donor with melanoma. This material consisted of CD8+ T cells sorted from blood (inferred from file names), taken from a patient given nivolumab and ipilimumab in sequence. The CDR3 is CAGSGLSRRQGLEAFF. CDR3 in DNA: TGTGCCGGCAGTGGCCTAAGCAGAAGACAGGGCCTTGAAGCTTTCTTT.